This TCR beta chain derives from a study of T cell responses to AZD1222 COVID-19 vaccine (dated by TCRdb to the early 2020s). Regarding the study in general: Because spike-specific TCR depth and breadth did not differ between the two schedules, AZD1222 recipients who got a second dose at roughly 4 weeks were pooled with those who got a second dose at roughly 12 weeks. A total of under 250 trial participants underwent TCR sequencing, of whom 200 to 220 had received two doses of AZD1222 and roughly 26 had received two doses of the MenACWY control vaccine. Trial participants were enrolled by age into 18-55, 56-69 and 70-plus year subgroups, with around 150, 28 and 57 TCR-sequenced participants respectively. General conclusions and limits of the study: Only five or six AZD1222 recipients were SARS-CoV-2 seropositive at baseline, limiting conclusions about previously exposed vaccinees. Because no day 14 peak-response samples were available, repertoires were characterized only after the peak T cell response. In the small 56-69-year group, the increase in depth fell short of significance, most likely because of low power. Reportedly, close to half of the unique spike-specific TCRs recognized epitopes lying outside the regions that are mutated in the B.1.351 and B.1.1.7 variants. Most participants were white British and females outnumbered males, and the authors suggested that clonal diversity may have been underestimated. The whole spike protein was spanned by vaccine-associated CD4 TCRs, and dominant responses were seen in regions 160-218 and 743-854. After two AZD1222 doses, both the breadth and the depth of spike-specific TCRs were significantly higher than at day 0 and than in MenACWY recipients.

The CDR3 regions of human TCRbeta chains were subjected to immunosequencing. The study's processing was this. Repertoire TCRs were matched against a reference library of SARS-CoV-2-specific TCRs generated with the MIRA antigen-specificity platform. Breadth was defined as the fraction of unique TCRs that were SARS-CoV-2-associated, and depth was defined as the fraction of total T cells that were SARS-CoV-2-associated. Using the MIRA data, each spike-specific TCR was mapped to the spike region that the TCR reacts to and placed in a CD4 or CD8 class. Log10-transformed breadth and depth values were compared by one-way ANOVA with Sidak's multiple comparisons tests. The table comes from immuneACCESS by way of TCRdb, which keeps in-frame sequences with V and J called. Part of the clones is missing from these tables; in studies checked, under half for an unresolved V gene and the rest for unknown reasons. V and J calls and clone size are as listed in that table; D and trimming were resolved from the DNA. This sample gives about 130,000 clones in total; more than 85% of them show up just once. In total, the top ten clones hold about 3% of the sample.

The junction carries 10 bases between V and J, which are trimmed by 8 bases and 0 bases respectively. CDR1 is given as ENHRY and CDR2 as SYGVKD, both from the germline V gene. The CDR3 starts with the cysteine, ends with the phenylalanine, and has 14 residues. Only CDR3 DNA is held: 42 bases, read in frame from base 1. The sample's time point label is to be understood as: baseline before first vaccination. Vaccinee samples came from UK trials COV001 and COV002, including a single-blind randomized controlled phase 2/3 trial of AZD1222 (ChAdOx1 nCoV-19) in healthy adults. For TCRbeta chain sequencing, PBMC samples were collected from trial participants at day 0 and at day 28 after the second dose. Note on this clone: The target of this receptor is not known. Base qualities are not at hand, and no much larger clone is one base apart.

In this chain, TRBV10-3 is recombined with TRBJ2-2, with the D segment identity uncertain. The sample here was peripheral blood, taken on day 0 of AZD1222 vaccination. This receptor was obtained from an adult in good health. Here is the DNA: TGTGCCATCCTGGTGGCAACGAACACCGGGGAGCTGTTTTTT. This yields the protein CAILVATNTGELFF.